This T cell receptor (beta chain) was captured in a study of blood T cell repertoires in COVID-19. Whole-study context: Sites in the United States, Italy and Spain provided acute and convalescent COVID-19 samples. From T cells, B-cell-depleted T cells, or PBMCs came the material, which was cDNA or gDNA.

CDR1 and CDR2 from the germline V gene are LNHDA and SQIVND (reference sequence). The J segment lost 2 bases and the V segment lost 5 bases, leaving 6 bases of the junction unmatched. This CDR3 comprises 16 residues. Original analysis: Quantification of nucleated cells was approximated via reference gene primer amplification. TCRdb's copy holds only in-frame clones and misses some; the assay was immunoSEQ multiplex PCR. D and trimming were read from the DNA, whereas the V and J calls and clone size are those reported in that table. The table records 310,000 or so clones, roughly 86% of them present only once.

Sequencing input: peripheral blood. The receptor was isolated from a man aged 70 or older with acute or convalescent COVID-19. The rearrangement links TRBV19 to TRBJ1-3, with TRBD1 matching 10 bases. CDR3 protein: CASSLSGTGAGNTIYF. CDR3 nucleotides: TGTGCCAGTAGTCTCTCCGGGACAGGGGCTGGAAACACCATATATTTT.